A single sample gave rise to the 27 T cell receptor beta chains below, sequenced in a study of blood T cell repertoires in COVID-19. Assay used: immunoSEQ multiplex PCR; TCRdb lists only in-frame clones, some missing. The sample records 200,000 to 250,000 clones, around 80% being singletons. The sample was PBMCs or T cells enriched from blood (not recorded which). Source of these receptors: a man aged 55 to 70 who had recovered from COVID-19.

This rearrangement joins TRBV7-2 to TRBJ1-3; D is unclear. The germline V and J ends were trimmed by 5 bases and 2 bases, with 10 bases remaining between them. Germline CDR1 is SGHTA and CDR2 is FQGNSA. The CDR3 has 14 residues. The CDR3 loop reads CASSPSGTGNTIYF. The CDR3 DNA is TGTGCCAGCAGCCCCTCGGGGACTGGAAACACCATATATTTT. Full variable domain (rest looked up from reference TRBV7-2 and TRBJ1-3): GAGVSQSPSNKVTEKGKDVELRCDPISGHTALYWYRQSLGQGLEFLIYFQGNSAPDKSGLPSDRFSAERTGGSVSTLTIQRTQQEDSAVYLCASSPSGTGNTIYFGEGSWLTVV.

With respect to this clone: Other DNA sequences in this specimen translate into the identical CDR3. This chain uses TRBV12-3 or TRBV12-4 with TRBJ2-7, with 8 positions matching TRBD1. The CDR3 has 13 amino acids. With 2 bases clipped from V and 4 bases from J, the junction kept 1 base outside the gene matches. CDR3 sequence: CASSLQGAYEQYF. CDR3 DNA: TGTGCCAGCAGTTTACAGGGGGCTTACGAGCAGTACTTC.

The chain couples TRBV5-4 to TRBJ2-3, with 8 bases aligning to TRBD2. The length of the CDR3 is 17 residues. V lost 1 base to trimming and J lost 2 bases; unmatched junction nucleotides: 9. Germline V lookup: CDR1 SGHNT, CDR2 YYREEE (reference sequence). CDR3 nucleotide sequence: TGTGCCAGCAGCTTGCCCTCCAGCGGGGGCGACACAGATACGCAGTATTTT. It codes for CASSLPSSGGDTDTQYF.

This clone has just one count. CDR3 in amino acids: CASLGGGQGPSEQYF. CDR3 in DNA: TGTGCCAGCCTCGGTGGGGGACAGGGACCTTCCGAGCAGTACTTC. V is TRBV10-3 and J is TRBJ2-7, with TRBD1 identical over 9 bases. Germline V gene lookup returns CDR1 ENHRY and CDR2 SYGVKD. J gave up 6 bases and V 10 bases, and 16 bases lay outside the gene matches. The CDR3 consists of 15 residues.

The rearrangement links TRBV11-2 to TRBJ2-3; 10 nucleotides agree with TRBD2. J gave up 6 bases and V 1 base, and 7 bases lay outside the gene matches. Germline V gene sequence: CDR1 SGHAT, CDR2 FQNNGV. This CDR3 comprises 16 residues. Here the CDR3 reads CASSLGVAGGTDTQYF. The CDR3, as DNA: TGTGCCAGCAGCTTAGGGGTAGCGGGGGGTACGGATACGCAGTATTTT.

The J gene is TRBJ2-2, the V gene TRBV4-3; a possible D gene is TRBD1 (5 bases). Germline V lookup: CDR1 LGHNA, CDR2 YSLEER. Trimming took 0 bases from V and 4 from J, leaving 15 bases between them. The CDR3 loop spans 17 amino acids. The CDR3 here is CASSQDRAGIATGELFF. The CDR3 DNA follows: TGCGCCAGCAGCCAAGATAGGGCAGGGATTGCCACCGGGGAGCTGTTTTTT.

The sample holds a few counts of this clone. The V and J genes are TRBV7-8 and TRBJ1-3; the D is unclear. The CDR3 spans 15 residues. Germline values: CDR1 SGHVS, CDR2 FQNEAQ. V was trimmed by 2 bases and J by 0 bases, leaving 8 bases between them. This CDR3 reads CASSLSRGSGNTIYF. Written as DNA, the CDR3 is TGTGCCAGCAGCTTATCACGCGGCTCTGGAAACACCATATATTTT.

This clone was seen a few times. V and J are TRBV2 and TRBJ1-2; 9 nucleotides agree with TRBD1. Germline CDR1 is SNHLY and CDR2 is FYNNEI. V was pared by 3 bases and J by 6 bases, with 5 bases of the junction left unmatched. The CDR3 runs to 14 residues. DNA of the CDR3: TGTGCCAGCAGTGACTCCCGGGACAGGGATGGCTACACCTTC. The encoded protein is CASSDSRDRDGYTF.

The J gene is TRBJ1-2, the V gene TRBV3-1 (or the pseudogene TRBV3-2), with 7 positions matching TRBD1. The CDR3 is 15 residues long. V lost 6 bases to trimming and J lost 5 bases; unmatched junction nucleotides: 12. Germline CDR1 LGHDT, CDR2 YNNKEL (reference sequence). CDR3: CASSPTPEDRYGYTF. Written as DNA, the CDR3 is TGTGCCAGCAGTCCAACTCCAGAGGACAGGTATGGCTACACCTTC.

The CDR3 nucleotides are TGTGCCAGCAGCTTAGGGGCTTGGGATGAAAAACTGTTTTTT. Protein: CASSLGAWDEKLFF. J is TRBJ1-4 and V is TRBV7-2; D unclear. Deletions cut 1 base from V and 6 bases from J, with 9 bases between. Germline CDR1 is SGHTA and CDR2 is FQGNSA. The CDR3 length is 14 residues.

The gene calls are TRBV6-2 or TRBV6-3 and TRBJ1-1; 11 bases are a match to TRBD1. Trimming removed 6 bases from V and 5 bases from J; junction bases left unmatched: 2. CDR3 length: 13 amino acids. Germline V lookup: CDR1 MNHEY, CDR2 SVGEGT. The CDR3, as DNA: TGTGCCAGCAGCGGACAGGGGGCGACTGAAGCTTTCTTT. It yields the protein CASSGQGATEAFF.

As to this clone: The same CDR3 arises from other DNA sequences in this sample as well. V usage is TRBV7-2 and J usage is TRBJ1-1; TRBD1 matches 7 bases. The CDR3 runs 14 residues. V shed 5 bases and J 1 base; nucleotides not matched to a gene: 4. Germline V lookup: CDR1 SGHTA, CDR2 FQGNSA. This CDR3 is CASSPGTANTEAFF. For the CDR3, the DNA is TGTGCCAGCAGCCCCGGGACAGCGAACACTGAAGCTTTCTTT.

The rearrangement links TRBV14 to TRBJ1-4; D remains ambiguous. Deletions cut 1 base from V and 8 bases from J, with 20 bases between. This CDR3 region has 17 residues. Germline loops: CDR1 SGHDN, CDR2 FVKESK. In DNA, the CDR3 is TGTGCCAGCAGCCAAGCGGGTCGACCCTCTTCCTACGAAAAACTGTTTTTT. Its protein product is CASSQAGRPSSYEKLFF.

In DNA form, the CDR3 reads TGTGCCTCCTCACCGCAGATCAATTCACCCCTCCACTTT. Translated, it gives CASSPQINSPLHF. The chain joins TRBV6-4 to TRBJ1-6; no clear D. Germline V lookup: CDR1 MRHNA, CDR2 SNTAGT. The CDR3 is made up of 13 amino acids. V was pared by 11 bases and J by 7 bases, with 15 bases between.

This chain uses TRBV5-1 with TRBJ2-3, with 9 nucleotides matching TRBD2. After removal of 3 bases from V and 1 base from J, the junction contained 6 bases not matched to a gene. CDR3 length: 16 residues. Germline V gene data show CDR1 as SGHRS and CDR2 as YFSETQ. In DNA, the CDR3 is TGCGCCAGCAGCTACTTAGCGGGGGCGGGCACAGATACGCAGTATTTT. Its protein product is CASSYLAGAGTDTQYF.

The chain joins TRBV5-1 to TRBJ2-2; 8 bases fit TRBD1. Trimming at V came to 1 base and at J to 0 bases, leaving 2 bases not matched to a gene. Germline CDR1 reads SGHRS; CDR2 reads YFSETQ. CDR3 length: 16 amino acids. The CDR3, as DNA: TGCGCCAGCAGCTTGCAACAGGGGGCGAACACCGGGGAGCTGTTTTTT. Its translation: CASSLQQGANTGELFF.

The chain joins TRBV2 to TRBJ1-6; possibly TRBD1 for D (6 bases). This CDR3 has 14 residues. CDR1 SNHLY and CDR2 FYNNEI come from the germline V gene. V was pared by 6 bases and J by 0 bases, with 6 bases between. CDR3 region: CASSRGSYNSPLHF. The CDR3 nucleotides are TGTGCCAGCAGCAGGGGCTCCTATAATTCACCCCTCCACTTT.

The chain carries TRBV12-3 or TRBV12-4 and TRBJ1-5, with TRBD1 as a possible D gene (5 bases). The CDR3 has 13 residues. Trimming left V 1 base short and J 13 bases short, with 14 bases between. The CDR3 here is CASSLGVLGHQHF. The DNA for the CDR3 is TGTGCCAGCAGTTTAGGGGTCCTCGGACATCAGCATTTT.

The gene calls are TRBV5-1 and TRBJ1-6, with D possibly matching TRBD1 (6 bases). Trimming cost V 0 bases and J 5 bases, with 12 bases left between them. This CDR3 spans 16 amino acids. CDR1 and CDR2 from the germline V gene are SGHRS and YFSETQ. The CDR3, as DNA: TGCGCCAGCAGCTTGGACAGGGTGGAAAATAATTCACCCCTCCACTTT. Its translation is CASSLDRVENNSPLHF.

This clone was detected a few times. The rearrangement uses TRBV4-3 and TRBJ2-7; a possible D gene is TRBD1 (5 bases). V lost 2 bases to trimming and J lost 3 bases, with 17 bases between them. The germline V gene has CDR1 LGHNA and CDR2 YSLEER. The CDR3 covers 16 residues. Here the CDR3 reads CASSQTYGQGFYEQYF. The CDR3 DNA sequence: TGCGCCAGCAGCCAAACTTATGGGCAGGGCTTCTACGAGCAGTACTTC.

The rearrangement joins TRBV5-1 to TRBJ2-7; 11 nucleotides agree with TRBD1. This CDR3 is built from 14 residues. Germline CDR1 SGHRS, CDR2 YFSETQ. V was clipped by 4 bases and J by 4 bases; unmatched bases: 4. CDR3 residues: CASSGGTGGYEQYF. The CDR3 region has the DNA TGCGCCAGCAGCGGGGGGACAGGGGGTTACGAGCAGTACTTC.

The chain has TRBV6-2 or TRBV6-3 and TRBJ1-2, with 7 bases aligning to TRBD1. The J segment lost 4 bases and the V segment lost 6 bases, leaving 8 bases of the junction unmatched. The germline V gene encodes CDR1 MNHEY and CDR2 SVGEGT. CDR3 length equals 14 residues. CDR3 sequence reads: CASSRDSVIYGYTF. The DNA for the CDR3 is TGTGCCAGCAGCCGGGACAGCGTGATCTATGGCTACACCTTC.

The chain uses TRBV4-2 and TRBJ2-2; D is perhaps TRBD2 (5 bases). The germline gives CDR1 LGHNA, CDR2 YNFKEQ. V was cut by 1 base and J by 7 bases, with 10 bases left in between. The CDR3 is 14 residues long. The chain's CDR3 is CASSQVGGHGELFF. CDR3 coding DNA: TGTGCCAGCAGCCAAGTTGGCGGGCACGGGGAGCTGTTTTTT.

The rearrangement links TRBV29-1 to TRBJ1-1; tentative D call: TRBD1 (5 bases). Trimming removed 4 bases from V and 3 bases from J, with 9 bases in between. The CDR3 is 12 amino acids. Germline assignment: CDR1 SQVTM and CDR2 ANQGSEA. CDR3 residues: CSVAGLYTEAFF. The CDR3 coding sequence is TGCAGCGTTGCGGGACTCTACACTGAAGCTTTCTTT.

V and J are TRBV5-1 and TRBJ2-3; 9 bases agree with TRBD2. V shed 6 bases and J 2 bases; nucleotides not matched to a gene: 7. Per the germline V gene, CDR1 is SGHRS and CDR2 is YFSETQ. The CDR3 length is 15 residues. CDR3 coding DNA: TGCGCCAGCAAGAAGCGGGGGGAAAACACAGATACGCAGTATTTT. It codes for CASKKRGENTDTQYF.

The chain recombines TRBV10-1 with TRBJ1-3; D gene ambiguous. The germline V and J ends were trimmed by 0 bases and 0 bases, with 6 bases remaining between them. This CDR3 region has 15 residues. Germline CDR1 is WNHNN and CDR2 is SYGVQD (reference sequence). The CDR3 region is CASSESGTSGNTIYF. CDR3 DNA: TGCGCCAGCAGTGAGTCGGGCACCTCTGGAAACACCATATATTTT.

This sequence joins TRBV29-1 and TRBJ2-1, with D hard to call. This CDR3 comprises 12 residues. V was cut by 5 bases and J by 6 bases, with 11 bases left in between. CDR1 is SQVTM and CDR2 is ANQGSEA in the germline V gene. The CDR3 sequence: CSVFRQSNEQFF. The CDR3 DNA reads as TGCAGCGTTTTTCGACAATCCAATGAGCAGTTCTTC.